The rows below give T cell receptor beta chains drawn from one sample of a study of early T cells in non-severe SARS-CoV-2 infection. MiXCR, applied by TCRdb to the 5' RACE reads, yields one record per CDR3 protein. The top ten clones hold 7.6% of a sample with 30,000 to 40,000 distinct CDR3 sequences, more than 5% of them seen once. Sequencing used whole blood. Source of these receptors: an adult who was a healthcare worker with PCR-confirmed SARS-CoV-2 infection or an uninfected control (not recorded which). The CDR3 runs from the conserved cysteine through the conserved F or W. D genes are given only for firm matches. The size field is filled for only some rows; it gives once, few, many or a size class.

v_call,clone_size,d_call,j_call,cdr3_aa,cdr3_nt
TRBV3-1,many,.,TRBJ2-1,CASSQTKNEQFF,TGTGCCAGCAGCCAAACTAAAAATGAGCAGTTCTTC
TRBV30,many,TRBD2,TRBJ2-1,CAGAGGALKEQFF,TGTGCCGGAGCGGGGGGCGCGTTGAAAGAGCAGTTCTTC
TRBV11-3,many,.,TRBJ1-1,CASSLAGRNTEAFF,TGTGCCAGCAGCTTAGCAGGGAGGAACACTGAAGCTTTCTTT
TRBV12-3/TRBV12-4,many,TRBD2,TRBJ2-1,CASSLGGGDEEQFF,TGTGCCAGCAGTTTAGGCGGGGGGGATGAGGAGCAGTTCTTC
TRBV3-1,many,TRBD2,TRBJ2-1,CASSQPSGLVYNEQFF,TGTGCCAGCAGCCAACCCTCGGGACTAGTGTACAATGAGCAGTTCTTC
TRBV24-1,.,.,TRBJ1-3,CATQDSGNTIYF,TGTGCCACCCAGGACTCTGGAAACACCATATATTTT
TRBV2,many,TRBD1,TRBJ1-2,CAGGPGQGLGGYTF,TGTGCCGGGGGCCCGGGACAGGGTCTAGGAGGCTACACCTTC
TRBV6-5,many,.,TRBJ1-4,CASSYSGGQRGKLFF,TGTGCCAGCAGTTACTCAGGGGGGCAAAGGGGAAAACTGTTTTTT
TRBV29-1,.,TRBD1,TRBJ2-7,CSVNTGTGVREQYF,TGCAGCGTTAACACCGGGACAGGGGTTCGCGAGCAGTACTTC
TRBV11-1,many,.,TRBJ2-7,CASSFQGTHEQYF,TGTGCCAGCAGCTTTCAGGGTACCCACGAGCAGTACTTC
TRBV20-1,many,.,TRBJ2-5,CSAFPKLARDETQYF,TGCAGTGCTTTTCCAAAACTAGCACGGGACGAGACCCAGTACTTC
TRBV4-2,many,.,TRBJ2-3,CASSQEGGGPIDTQYF,TGTGCCAGCAGCCAAGAAGGTGGGGGGCCAATTGATACGCAGTATTTT
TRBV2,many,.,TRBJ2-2,CASLQRNTGELFF,TGTGCCAGCTTACAGAGGAACACCGGGGAGCTGTTTTTT
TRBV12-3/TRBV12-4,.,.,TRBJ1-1,CASSLTFTEAFF,TGTGCCAGCAGTTTGACTTTTACTGAAGCTTTCTTT
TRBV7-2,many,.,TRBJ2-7,CASSLVARGGPYEQYF,TGTGCCAGCAGCTTAGTCGCTCGTGGGGGACCCTACGAGCAGTACTTC
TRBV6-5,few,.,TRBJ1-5,CASSYQRGSGQPQHF,TGTGCCAGCAGTTACCAAAGGGGGTCGGGACAGCCCCAGCATTTT
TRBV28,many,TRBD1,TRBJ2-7,CASSSFRVGTDTYEQYF,TGTGCCAGCAGTTCCTTCCGGGTAGGGACAGACACCTACGAGCAGTACTTC
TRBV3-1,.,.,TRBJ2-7,CASSAPGSGGSCEQCF,TGTGCCAGCAGCGCGCCTGGTTCTGGGGGCTCCTGCGAGCAGTGCTTC
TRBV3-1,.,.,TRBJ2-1,CASTGEGRDNEQFF,TGTGCCAGCACCGGTGAGGGCAGGGACAATGAGCAGTTCTTC
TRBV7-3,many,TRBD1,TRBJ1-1,CASSLRAGTGRLNTEAFF,TGTGCCAGCAGCTTAAGGGCCGGGACAGGGCGCCTGAACACTGAAGCTTTCTTT
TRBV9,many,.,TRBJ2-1,CASSARQGGYNEQFF,TGTGCCAGCAGCGCAAGACAGGGAGGTTACAATGAGCAGTTCTTC
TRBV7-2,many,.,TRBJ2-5,CASSLHRSGTQYF,TGTGCCAGCAGCCTCCACCGCTCTGGGACCCAGTACTTC
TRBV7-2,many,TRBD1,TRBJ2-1,CASSPGQGPPYNEQFF,TGTGCCAGCAGCCCGGGACAGGGGCCCCCGTACAATGAGCAGTTCTTC
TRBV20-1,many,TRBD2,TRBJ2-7,CSARDGWRRPSGYEQYF,TGCAGTGCTAGAGATGGTTGGCGTCGGCCTAGCGGCTACGAGCAGTACTTC
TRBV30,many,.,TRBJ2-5,CAWKRLGAYQETQYF,TGTGCCTGGAAAAGGCTAGGAGCGTACCAAGAGACCCAGTACTTC
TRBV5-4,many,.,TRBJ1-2,CASSSTSNYGYTF,TGTGCCAGCAGCTCAACCTCTAACTATGGCTACACCTTC
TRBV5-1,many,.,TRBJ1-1,CASSFSQRMNTEAFF,TGCGCCAGCAGCTTTTCGCAGAGGATGAACACTGAAGCTTTCTTT
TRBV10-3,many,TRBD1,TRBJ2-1,CAISVGGQGTYNEQSF,TGTGCCATCAGTGTCGGAGGACAGGGTACCTACAATGAGCAGTCCTTC
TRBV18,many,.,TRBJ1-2,CASSSAPGVVYGYTF,TGTGCCAGCTCATCGGCTCCCGGGGTCGTCTATGGCTACACCTTC
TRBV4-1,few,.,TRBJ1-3,CASSQDWGFLGGNTIYF,TGCGCCAGCAGCCAAGATTGGGGGTTTCTGGGCGGAAACACCATATATTTT
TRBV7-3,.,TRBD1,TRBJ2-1,CASSLGQGWGNPYNEQFF,TGTGCCAGCAGCCTGGGACAGGGGTGGGGGAACCCCTACAATGAGCAGTTCTTC
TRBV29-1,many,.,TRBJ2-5,CSVTGFGQETQYF,TGCAGCGTAACAGGGTTCGGACAAGAGACCCAGTACTTC
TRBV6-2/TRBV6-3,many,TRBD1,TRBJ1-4,CASGDREREKLFF,TGTGCCAGCGGGGACAGGGAAAGAGAAAAACTGTTTTTT
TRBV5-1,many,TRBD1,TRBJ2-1,CASSRDRGYNEQFF,TGCGCCAGCAGCCGAGACAGGGGCTACAATGAGCAGTTCTTC
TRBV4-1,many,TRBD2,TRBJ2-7,CASSPLGSGSSYEQYF,TGCGCCAGCAGCCCTCTAGGAAGCGGGAGCTCCTACGAGCAGTACTTC
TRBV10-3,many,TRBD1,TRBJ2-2,CAIKDRGAGELFF,TGTGCCATCAAGGACAGGGGGGCCGGGGAGCTGTTTTTT
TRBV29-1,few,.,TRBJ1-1,CSVEYRANTEAFF,TGCAGCGTTGAGTACAGGGCTAACACTGAAGCTTTCTTT
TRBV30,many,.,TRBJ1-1,CAWSGGGGTEAFF,TGTGCCTGGTCCGGCGGGGGGGGCACTGAAGCTTTCTTT
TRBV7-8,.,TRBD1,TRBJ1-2,CASSLGTVSRRNYGYTF,TGTGCCAGCAGTCTTGGGACAGTATCTCGTCGTAACTATGGCTACACCTTC
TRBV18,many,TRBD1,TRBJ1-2,CASSHLRQGANGYTF,TGTGCCAGCTCACACCTTCGACAGGGGGCCAATGGCTACACCTTC
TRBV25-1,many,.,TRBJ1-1,CASSPIGRENTEAFF,TGTGCCAGCAGCCCCATAGGGAGGGAGAACACTGAAGCTTTCTTT
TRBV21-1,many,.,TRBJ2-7,CASSKLRRQGTYEQYF,TGTGCCAGCAGCAAACTCCGGAGACAGGGAACCTACGAGCAGTACTTC
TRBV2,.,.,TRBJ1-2,CASSGGGRGYTF,TGTGCCAGCAGTGGGGGTGGTCGTGGCTACACCTTC
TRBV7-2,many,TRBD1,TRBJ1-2,CASSLQGGNYGYTF,TGTGCCAGCAGCTTGCAGGGGGGCAACTATGGCTACACCTTC
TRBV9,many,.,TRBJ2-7,CASSAESSYEQYF,TGTGCCAGCAGCGCGGAGAGCTCCTACGAGCAGTACTTC
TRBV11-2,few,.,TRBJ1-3,CASSLRRAEGNTIYF,TGTGCCAGCAGCTTACGGAGGGCCGAAGGAAACACCATATATTTT
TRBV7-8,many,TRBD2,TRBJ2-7,CASSSGGLAWKQYF,TGTGCCAGCAGCTCTGGGGGACTAGCGTGGAAGCAGTACTTC
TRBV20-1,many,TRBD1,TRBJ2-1,CSATDRVFRNEQFF,TGCAGTGCCACGGACAGGGTTTTTAGAAATGAGCAGTTCTTC
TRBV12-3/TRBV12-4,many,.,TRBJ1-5,CASSLRRDQPQHF,TGTGCCAGCAGTTTACGTCGAGATCAGCCCCAGCATTTT
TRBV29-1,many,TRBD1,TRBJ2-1,CSASASTGNEQFF,TGCAGCGCCTCAGCCTCGACAGGGAATGAGCAGTTCTTC
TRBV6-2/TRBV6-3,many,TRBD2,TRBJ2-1,CASSSPRLAGLINEQFF,TGTGCCAGCAGCTCCCCTCGCCTAGCGGGGCTTATCAATGAGCAGTTCTTC
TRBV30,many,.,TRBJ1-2,CAWSRDRPAGYTF,TGTGCCTGGAGTCGAGATAGACCTGCGGGCTACACCTTC
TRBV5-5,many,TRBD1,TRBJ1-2,CASSLDRGFGYGYTF,TGTGCCAGCAGCCTCGACAGGGGGTTTGGGTATGGCTACACCTTC
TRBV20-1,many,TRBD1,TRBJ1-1,CVGRDRGGVDTEAFF,TGCGTAGGAAGGGACAGGGGGGGTGTGGACACTGAAGCTTTCTTT
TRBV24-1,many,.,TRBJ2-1,CATDPRFF,TGTGCCACCGATCCCCGGTTCTTC
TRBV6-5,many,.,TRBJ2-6,CASGTTRGPGANVLTF,TGTGCCAGCGGTACCACTAGGGGTCCTGGGGCCAACGTCCTGACTTTC
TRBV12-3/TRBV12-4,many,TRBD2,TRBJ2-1,CASSLGLGEQFF,TGTGCCAGCAGTTTGGGACTAGGTGAGCAGTTCTTC